The following is a T cell receptor beta chain sequence with its context. This clonotype was observed many times. Its antigen is currently not known. Per-base quality was not reported, and no clone a single base away is much larger than it. These data come from a study of blood T cells in healthy people across ages (dated by TCRdb to between 2014 and 2017). Background for the entire study: In model experiments, template switching captured about one uniquely barcoded TCR beta cDNA molecule for every two T cells. The study measured age-related changes in TCR beta repertoire diversity using deep sequencing normalized with unique cDNA molecular identifiers. The donors were split into four age groups: young (average 16 years), middle-aged (around 37), aged (more than 60) and long-lived (roughly 77). To avoid experimental bias, donors of different ages were spread randomly across the sequencing lanes. The study analyzed two additional independent replicas of 1 million unique cDNA reads from the same blood draw for two donors, one aged 18 to 29 and one aged 80 or older.

What the study reported, not specific to this receptor: Total diversity estimates from one million sequenced T cells were considered lower bounds and underestimates. Observed TCR beta diversity per million T cells fell roughly linearly with age, and a significant reduction was already apparent by age around 40. Compared with the aged group, more naive CD4+ T cells, fewer expanded clones and increased TCR diversity were shown by the long-lived group, suggesting age selection. Bulk unsorted PBMC profiling prevented conclusive comparison of naive and antigen-experienced compartments. Because donor CMV infection status was unknown, age-related changes in expanded clonotypes were potentially confounded. There was a strong correlation between observed TCR beta diversity and the percentage of naive T cells measured by flow cytometry.

Library preparation used 5' RACE. Sequencing took place on an Illumina HiSeq 2500. A second PCR of roughly 6 to 11 cycles was run with a J-beta primer mix and a sample-barcoded 5' primer. A unique molecular identifier was introduced onto each TCR beta cDNA molecule by a template-switch 5' adaptor carrying 12 random nucleotides. Each sample yielded at least 3 million CDR3-containing paired-end reads. The Mint cDNA synthesis kit, primed by a TRBC-specific oligonucleotide, was used to synthesize first-strand cDNA from all RNA. Following uracil-DNA glycosylase treatment, all cDNA underwent a first 18-cycle PCR with the universal primers M1SS and BC2_uni_R. As for the original processing: For normalization, 1 million high-quality reads, each with a distinct molecular identifier, were randomly selected from each sample. Reads sharing molecular identifiers were discarded rather than binned into consensus sequences. MiTCR, with a Q25 quality threshold and the strictest error-elimination algorithm, was used for CDR3 identification, clonotype clustering and error correction. A nonparametric unseen species model with Euler transformation was used to estimate a lower bound on total TCR beta diversity. Using fastp at Q25 and MiXCR, TCRdb reprocessed the public reads and kept productive beta chains. One record per CDR3 amino acid sequence lists the most common genes and DNA. The V and J calls come from TCRdb's annotation, not from the publication. Within this sample are about 620,000 distinct CDR3 sequences, with 52% of them counted one time only. The ten largest clonotypes hold roughly 13% of the sample.

The approximately 39 donors, aged about 6 to 100 years, were systemically healthy Caucasian individuals from Russia. Each donor gave about 9.7 milliliters of peripheral blood, drawn into EDTA-treated Vacutainer tubes. PBMCs were isolated by Ficoll-Paque density-gradient centrifugation, with at least 6 million obtained per sample. Total RNA, at least 5 micrograms per sample, was extracted from PBMCs with Trizol reagent. For every donor, flow cytometry on a PBMC aliquot measured the percentage of naive CD45RAhigh/CD27high T cells. The origin of this receptor is a woman older than 75 in good health. Sequenced: blood.

At the DNA level, the sequence is TGTGCCAGCAGACCGGGACAATTAGCCTACGAGCAGTACTTC. Its coded protein is CASRPGQLAYEQYF. The chain links TRBV12-3 or TRBV12-4 with TRBJ2-7; TRBD1 is a possible D gene, resting on 6 matching bases. A distance of 14 bases separates the germline ends of V and J, which lose 6 bases and 2 bases respectively. From the cysteine through the phenylalanine, the CDR3 covers 14 amino acids. Only the CDR3 portion is preserved as DNA: 42 bases, with reading frame beginning at the first base.